The sequence of this TCR beta chain was determined in a study of blood T cell repertoires in COVID-19. Overall study context: Whether acute or convalescent, the COVID-19 samples came from the United States, Italy and Spain. T cells, B-cell-depleted T cells, or PBMCs provided the cDNA or gDNA that served as material.

As originally analysed: It was from reference gene primer amplification that nucleated cell counts were estimated. Measured with immunoSEQ multiplex PCR; TCRdb has only the in-frame clones, and not every one. The DNA gave D and trimming, while V, J and clone size come from that table. Seen here are about 430,000 clones, roughly 90% observed once, and the top ten hold about 0.91%. The CDR3 is 16 residues long. V was clipped by 2 bases and J by 5 bases, with 16 bases between them. Germline V lookup: CDR1 KGHDR, CDR2 SFDVKD. It was during active infection that Seattle patients were enrolled and then longitudinally followed.

The chain employs TRBV24-1 and TRBJ2-3; possibly TRBD2 for D (5 bases). This clonotype was obtained from a man between 18 and 29 years old with COVID-19, enrolled during active disease. Sequencing used peripheral blood. In nucleotides, the CDR3 is TGTGCCACCAGTGATTCGAGGACGGGGAAGAGAGATACGCAGTATTTT. Protein: CATSDSRTGKRDTQYF.